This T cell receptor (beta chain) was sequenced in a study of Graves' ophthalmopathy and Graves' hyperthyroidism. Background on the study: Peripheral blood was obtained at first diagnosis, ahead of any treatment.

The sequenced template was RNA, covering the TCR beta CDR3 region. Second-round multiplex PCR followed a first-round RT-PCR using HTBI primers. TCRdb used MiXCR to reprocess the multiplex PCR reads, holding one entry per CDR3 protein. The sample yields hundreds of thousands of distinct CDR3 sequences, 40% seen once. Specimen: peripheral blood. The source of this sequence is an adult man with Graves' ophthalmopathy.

The chain's CDR3 is CASSLGTPQETQYF. CDR3 nucleotide sequence: TGTGCCAGCAGCTTAGGGACACCCCAAGAGACCCAGTACTTC. J is TRBJ2-5 and V is TRBV7-9; a possible D gene is TRBD1 (5 bases). CDR3 length: 14 residues. From germline, CDR1 is SEHNR and CDR2 FQNEAQ (reference sequence). V lost 1 base and J 1 base, leaving 7 bases between the germline ends.